A selection of T cell receptor beta chains follows, all from one sample in a study of somatic mutations in cytotoxic T cells in rheumatoid arthritis. Method: immunoSEQ multiplex PCR; TCRdb's copy keeps in-frame clones and lacks some. This sample yields approximately 13,000 clones, of which roughly 82% are seen a single time; 29% belongs to the top ten. Sequences were obtained from CD8+ T cells sorted from blood. The source is an adult with rheumatoid arthritis. Both conserved end residues are part of each CDR3. A D gene is named only where the DNA matches it firmly. Size is stated for part of the rows, as once, few or many counts, or as a class when the clone is expanded.

V gene: TRBV2
J gene: TRBJ1-6
clone size: NA
D gene: TRBD1
CDR3 protein: CASRATGGQVDSPLHF
CDR3 DNA: TGTGCCAGCAGAGCCACAGGGGGCCAGGTTGATTCACCCCTCCACTTT

V gene: TRBV27
J gene: TRBJ1-1
clone size: NA
D gene: NA
CDR3 protein: CASSPSDTLGVFGAFF
CDR3 DNA: TGTGCCAGCAGTCCGAGCGACACTCTGGGGGTGTTCGGAGCTTTCTTT

V gene: TRBV18
J gene: TRBJ1-1
clone size: NA
D gene: TRBD1
CDR3 protein: CASSPLDRAGRAFF
CDR3 DNA: TGTGCCAGCTCACCACTAGACAGGGCGGGCAGGGCTTTCTTT

V gene: TRBV6-5
J gene: TRBJ1-5
clone size: NA
D gene: NA
CDR3 protein: CASSYSNRQPQHF
CDR3 DNA: TGTGCCAGCAGTTACTCGAACAGGCAGCCCCAGCATTTT

V gene: TRBV19
J gene: TRBJ2-5
clone size: once
D gene: NA
CDR3 protein: CASSIEGGFGETQYF
CDR3 DNA: TGTGCCAGTAGTATCGAGGGGGGTTTCGGAGAGACCCAGTACTTC

V gene: TRBV4-1
J gene: TRBJ2-7
clone size: NA
D gene: NA
CDR3 protein: CASSQGASVIGGGYEQYF
CDR3 DNA: TGCGCCAGCAGCCAAGGCGCTAGCGTCATCGGTGGGGGCTACGAGCAGTACTTC

V gene: TRBV5-1
J gene: TRBJ2-1
clone size: NA
D gene: NA
CDR3 protein: CASSPLTGNNEQFF
CDR3 DNA: TGCGCCAGCAGCCCCTTGACAGGAAACAATGAGCAGTTCTTC

V gene: TRBV4-1
J gene: TRBJ2-3
clone size: once
D gene: TRBD2
CDR3 protein: CASSQEPHGGVAQYF
CDR3 DNA: TGCGCCAGCAGCCAAGAGCCCCACGGGGGGGTGGCGCAGTATTTT

V gene: TRBV27
J gene: TRBJ1-5
clone size: NA
D gene: TRBD1
CDR3 protein: CASSWTGGNQPQHF
CDR3 DNA: TGTGCCAGCAGTTGGACAGGGGGCAATCAGCCCCAGCATTTT

V gene: TRBV9
J gene: TRBJ2-5
clone size: NA
D gene: TRBD2
CDR3 protein: CASSAPSGAETQYF
CDR3 DNA: TGTGCCAGCAGCGCCCCAAGCGGGGCGGAGACCCAGTACTTC

V gene: TRBV18
J gene: TRBJ2-1
clone size: once
D gene: TRBD1
CDR3 protein: CASSPPAGDRVPFF
CDR3 DNA: TGTGCCAGCTCACCACCTGCCGGGGACAGGGTTCCATTCTTC

V gene: TRBV10-3
J gene: TRBJ1-1
clone size: NA
D gene: NA
CDR3 protein: CAISEFDRTNTEAFF
CDR3 DNA: TGTGCCATCAGTGAGTTTGACAGGACGAACACTGAAGCTTTCTTT

V gene: TRBV13
J gene: TRBJ1-2
clone size: few
D gene: TRBD1
CDR3 protein: CASSTSLDRVGYGYTF
CDR3 DNA: TGTGCCAGCAGCACCTCCTTGGACAGGGTTGGCTATGGCTACACCTTC

V gene: TRBV7-6
J gene: TRBJ2-3
clone size: few
D gene: NA
CDR3 protein: CASSLIGGVTDTQYF
CDR3 DNA: TGTGCCAGCAGCTTAATAGGGGGGGTCACAGATACGCAGTATTTT

V gene: TRBV9
J gene: TRBJ2-1
clone size: NA
D gene: TRBD1
CDR3 protein: CASSVWDRGNEQFF
CDR3 DNA: TGTGCCAGCAGCGTATGGGACAGGGGCAATGAGCAGTTCTTC

V gene: TRBV5-1
J gene: TRBJ2-3
clone size: once
D gene: NA
CDR3 protein: CASSSHYGSTDTQYF
CDR3 DNA: TGCGCCAGCAGTTCCCATTATGGAAGCACAGATACGCAGTATTTT

V gene: TRBV5-1
J gene: TRBJ2-4
clone size: NA
D gene: NA
CDR3 protein: CASSLQEGKNIQYF
CDR3 DNA: TGCGCCAGCAGCTTACAGGAGGGGAAAAACATTCAGTACTTC

V gene: TRBV5-4
J gene: TRBJ2-7
clone size: NA
D gene: NA
CDR3 protein: CASSFRGTYEQYF
CDR3 DNA: TGTGCCAGCAGCTTCCGCGGGACCTACGAGCAGTACTTC

V gene: TRBV10-3
J gene: TRBJ1-1
clone size: once
D gene: NA
CDR3 protein: CAISEGRRGAEAFF
CDR3 DNA: TGTGCCATCAGTGAGGGGCGGAGGGGCGCTGAAGCTTTCTTT

V gene: TRBV4-1
J gene: TRBJ1-3
clone size: NA
D gene: NA
CDR3 protein: CASSQQPSSGNTIYF
CDR3 DNA: TGCGCCAGCAGCCAACAGCCGAGCTCTGGAAACACCATATATTTT

V gene: TRBV19
J gene: TRBJ1-1
clone size: NA
D gene: NA
CDR3 protein: CASSIPNGNTEAFF
CDR3 DNA: TGTGCCAGTAGTATACCGAATGGCAACACTGAAGCTTTCTTT

V gene: TRBV12-5
J gene: TRBJ1-1
clone size: NA
D gene: NA
CDR3 protein: CASAPGAPGTEAFF
CDR3 DNA: TGTGCTAGTGCCCCGGGCGCCCCGGGTACTGAAGCTTTCTTT

V gene: TRBV11-2
J gene: TRBJ2-3
clone size: few
D gene: NA
CDR3 protein: CASSFRVYHRTQYF
CDR3 DNA: TGTGCCAGCAGCTTCAGGGTTTACCACCGTACGCAGTATTTT

V gene: TRBV4-1
J gene: TRBJ1-1
clone size: NA
D gene: NA
CDR3 protein: CASSHPRGGAEAFF
CDR3 DNA: TGCGCCAGCAGCCACCCCCGCGGGGGCGCTGAAGCTTTCTTT

V gene: TRBV5-1
J gene: TRBJ2-5
clone size: NA
D gene: TRBD2
CDR3 protein: CASSSTSLETQYF
CDR3 DNA: TGCGCCAGCAGCTCGACTAGCTTGGAGACCCAGTACTTC

V gene: TRBV7-3
J gene: TRBJ1-1
clone size: NA
D gene: TRBD1
CDR3 protein: CASSTGQEEAFF
CDR3 DNA: TGTGCCAGCAGCACCGGACAGGAAGAAGCTTTCTTT

V gene: TRBV9
J gene: TRBJ2-6
clone size: NA
D gene: NA
CDR3 protein: CASSVDFIGASGANVLTF
CDR3 DNA: TGTGCCAGCAGCGTAGATTTTATCGGGGCCTCTGGGGCCAACGTCCTGACTTTC

V gene: TRBV5-8
J gene: TRBJ2-1
clone size: NA
D gene: TRBD2
CDR3 protein: CASSLSGLDPYNEQFF
CDR3 DNA: TGTGCCAGCAGCTTGTCTGGACTAGATCCCTACAATGAGCAGTTCTTC

V gene: TRBV4-1
J gene: TRBJ2-2
clone size: few
D gene: TRBD1
CDR3 protein: CASSEQGQGYTGELFF
CDR3 DNA: TGCGCCAGCAGCGAACAGGGACAGGGATACACCGGGGAGCTGTTTTTT

V gene: TRBV19
J gene: TRBJ1-1
clone size: few
D gene: NA
CDR3 protein: CASSIVGRKNTEAFF
CDR3 DNA: TGTGCCAGTAGTATCGTGGGCAGAAAGAACACTGAAGCTTTCTTT

V gene: TRBV7-8
J gene: TRBJ1-2
clone size: NA
D gene: NA
CDR3 protein: CASSLVIMSVANYGYTF
CDR3 DNA: TGTGCCAGCAGCTTAGTTATTATGAGTGTCGCTAACTATGGCTACACCTTC

V gene: TRBV2
J gene: TRBJ2-4
clone size: NA
D gene: NA
CDR3 protein: CASSDGSASSKNIQYF
CDR3 DNA: TGTGCCAGCAGTGACGGGTCGGCTAGCTCAAAAAACATTCAGTACTTC

V gene: TRBV9
J gene: TRBJ2-7
clone size: few
D gene: NA
CDR3 protein: CASSVGSDYEQYF
CDR3 DNA: TGTGCCAGCAGCGTGGGGAGCGACTACGAGCAGTACTTC

V gene: TRBV6-1
J gene: TRBJ2-3
clone size: NA
D gene: TRBD2
CDR3 protein: CASSGLAGTDTQYF
CDR3 DNA: TGTGCCAGCAGTGGACTAGCGGGTACAGATACGCAGTATTTT

V gene: TRBV7-3
J gene: TRBJ2-2
clone size: medium-sized
D gene: NA
CDR3 protein: CASSGPNTGELFF
CDR3 DNA: TGTGCCAGCAGCGGACCGAACACCGGGGAGCTGTTTTTT

V gene: TRBV7-8
J gene: TRBJ2-7
clone size: NA
D gene: NA
CDR3 protein: CASSLAAPTYEQYF
CDR3 DNA: TGTGCCAGCAGCTTAGCGGCGCCCACCTACGAGCAGTACTTC

V gene: TRBV4-3
J gene: TRBJ2-1
clone size: few
D gene: NA
CDR3 protein: CASSASAAPAAVYNEQFF
CDR3 DNA: TGCGCCAGCAGCGCCTCTGCAGCCCCAGCGGCGGTCTACAATGAGCAGTTCTTC

V gene: TRBV7-3
J gene: TRBJ2-1
clone size: NA
D gene: NA
CDR3 protein: CASSFLGGTNEQFF
CDR3 DNA: TGTGCCAGCAGCTTTCTAGGCGGGACTAATGAGCAGTTCTTC

V gene: TRBV7-6
J gene: TRBJ2-1
clone size: NA
D gene: NA
CDR3 protein: CASSLVHQVHPSSYNEQFF
CDR3 DNA: TGTGCCAGCAGCTTAGTCCACCAGGTTCACCCGAGCTCCTACAATGAGCAGTTCTTC

V gene: TRBV9
J gene: TRBJ1-1
clone size: few
D gene: NA
CDR3 protein: CASSVVRVRDTEAFF
CDR3 DNA: TGTGCCAGCAGCGTGGTCCGGGTTCGGGACACTGAAGCTTTCTTT

V gene: TRBV4-3
J gene: TRBJ2-2
clone size: few
D gene: TRBD1
CDR3 protein: CASTWGTGNTGELFF
CDR3 DNA: TGCGCCAGCACCTGGGGGACAGGAAACACCGGGGAGCTGTTTTTT

V gene: TRBV6-5
J gene: TRBJ1-1
clone size: NA
D gene: NA
CDR3 protein: CASSPGSSGNTEAFF
CDR3 DNA: TGTGCCAGCAGTCCAGGATCCTCGGGGAACACTGAAGCTTTCTTT

V gene: TRBV4-1
J gene: TRBJ2-2
clone size: NA
D gene: TRBD2
CDR3 protein: CASSSLAGGPYTGELFF
CDR3 DNA: TGCGCCAGCAGCAGTCTAGCGGGAGGGCCCTACACCGGGGAGCTGTTTTTT